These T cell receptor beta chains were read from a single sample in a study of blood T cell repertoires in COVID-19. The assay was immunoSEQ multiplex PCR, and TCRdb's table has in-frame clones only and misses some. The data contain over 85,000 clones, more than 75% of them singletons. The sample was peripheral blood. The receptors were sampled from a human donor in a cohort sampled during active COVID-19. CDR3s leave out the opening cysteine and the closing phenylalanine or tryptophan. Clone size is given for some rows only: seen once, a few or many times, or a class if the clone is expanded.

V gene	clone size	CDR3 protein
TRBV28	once	ASGHPGPQAF
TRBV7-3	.	ASSATGAETQY
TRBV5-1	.	ASSLTGDLSYT
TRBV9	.	ASSAGAEGAYGYT
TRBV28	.	ASSSSGRSYEQY
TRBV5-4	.	ASSAFTGTGINQPQH
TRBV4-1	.	ASSQFTGGRPDTQY
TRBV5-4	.	ATESGRASDTQY
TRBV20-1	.	SASSGHEQY
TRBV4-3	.	ASSQGQGAYEQY
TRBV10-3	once	AIRGQVSGANVLT
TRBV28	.	ASSLTQRSYEQY
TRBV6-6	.	ATTGGNQETQY
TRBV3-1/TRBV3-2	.	ASSPPGLADPSYEQY
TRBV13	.	ASSLASGLAGESGYTDTQY
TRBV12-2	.	ASRLDNHQRPGLRPSYNEQF
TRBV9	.	ASSARGTSGRLNNEQF
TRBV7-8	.	ASSLTRTVTVQTKNTEAF
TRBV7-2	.	ASSLVALAGGANEQF
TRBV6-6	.	ASSPGQRNYGYT
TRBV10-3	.	AIRPRGIRNTEAF
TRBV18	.	ASSPRQAGSTEAF
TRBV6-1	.	ASSETGVADEQY
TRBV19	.	ASSTWTGGVNSPLH
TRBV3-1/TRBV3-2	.	ASSLPGQGTDTQY
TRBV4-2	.	ASSQDPLAGGSYYNYGYT
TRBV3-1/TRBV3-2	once	ASSQGPRGANEQF
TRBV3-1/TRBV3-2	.	ASSQGFGLGGYEQY
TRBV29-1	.	SAARDGSYNEQF
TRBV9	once	ASSVDGSHSREQY
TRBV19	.	ASRGQGARGYT
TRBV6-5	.	ATRKPGQVHSPLH
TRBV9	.	ASSVRGQGSGGPGDEQF
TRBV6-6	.	ASSLTGPDEQF
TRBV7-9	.	ASSLRPDTQY
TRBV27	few	ASSLDPEHRGSPLH
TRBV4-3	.	ASSQGLAAYQETQY
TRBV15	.	ATTPGASYNEQF
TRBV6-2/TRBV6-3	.	ASSRLRGTDTQY
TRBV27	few	ASSLSATYEQY
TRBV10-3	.	AIGLLPGLAGGPNTGELF
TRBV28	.	ASSGGMGGYT
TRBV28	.	ASSLVGLAGNEQF
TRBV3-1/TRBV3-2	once	ASSLAGTTTSTDTQY
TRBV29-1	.	SVETTTGGSEAF
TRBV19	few	ASSIGARGISPLH
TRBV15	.	ATSRDPGAPDTQY
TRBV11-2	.	ASRKGEKAF